This T cell receptor beta chain was captured in a study of regulatory T cells in long-lasting Graves disease. Turning to the study itself: Graves' patients with a new diagnosis had received antithyroid drugs under 3 months. Study-level points and caveats: Favoring TRBV28, TRBJ1-2 and TRBJ2-5 was a feature seen in persistent disease.

This clonotype was picked up many times. What it binds is unknown. Libraries of TCR beta came from iRepertoire HTBI primers plus Arm-PCR of CDR3 regions. TCRdb re-derived calls from the multiplex PCR reads in MiXCR, one entry per CDR3 protein. The data show 350,000 to 450,000 distinct CDR3 sequences, about 15% seen once. As for time point: newly diagnosed GD, antithyroid drugs for less than 3 months. PBMC-extracted RNA yielded the TCR library. Germline loops: CDR1 MNHEY, CDR2 SVGAGI. V lost 0 bases and J lost 4; bases outside the gene matches: 2. This CDR3 region has 15 residues. The same specimen was also included in a second study, on T cells in Graves' hyperthyroidism and ophthalmopathy.

The rearrangement joins TRBV6-5 to TRBJ2-5; 10 bases align to TRBD1. The starting material was peripheral blood mononuclear cells (PBMCs), obtained at new diagnosis, from a patient treated with antithyroid drugs. This clonotype was obtained from a woman in her 30s with Graves disease. DNA for the CDR3: TGTGCCAGCAGTTACTCGGGGACAGGGGCAGAGACCCAGTACTTC. The encoded protein is CASSYSGTGAETQYF.